Shown below are 24 T cell receptor beta chains from a single sample sequenced in a study of blood T cell repertoires in COVID-19. TCRdb keeps only in-frame clones here, not all; method: immunoSEQ multiplex PCR. The sample carries about 59,000 clones, roughly nine tenths recorded once. The sequenced sample was peripheral blood. The receptors originated from an elderly man in a cohort sampled during active COVID-19.

The chain has TRBV5-1 and TRBJ2-7; a weak D match, TRBD1 (7 bases). Trimming stripped 0 bases from V and 3 bases from J, with 13 bases between. This CDR3 spans 15 amino acids. In germline, CDR1 is SGHRS, CDR2 YFSETQ. The CDR3 DNA follows: TGCGCCAGCAGCTTGGGCGGGACAGACAACTACGAGCAGTACTTC. This encodes CASSLGGTDNYEQYF.

J is TRBJ1-2 and V is TRBV10-3; D unresolved. This CDR3 is 11 amino acids long. CDR1 is ENHRY, CDR2 SYGVKD, per germline. Trimming shortened V by 1 base and J by 7 bases, and 4 bases separated the two germline ends. The CDR3 spells CAISEFSGYTF. The CDR3, as DNA: TGTGCCATCAGTGAGTTCAGTGGCTACACCTTC.

The gene calls are TRBV19 and TRBJ1-1; 9 positions agree with TRBD1. The CDR3 runs 14 residues. Germline V gives CDR1 LNHDA, CDR2 SQIVND (reference sequence). J was trimmed by 4 bases and V by 6 bases; bases with no gene match: 6. CDR3 nucleotide sequence: TGTGCCAGTAGCAAGGGACAGGGTTTCACTGAAGCTTTCTTT. Protein sequence: CASSKGQGFTEAFF.

The chain carries TRBV18 and TRBJ1-5; D remains unclear. The germline V gene has CDR1 KGHSH and CDR2 LQKENI. The V gene lost 5 bases and the J gene lost 8 bases, with 10 bases spanning the gap. The CDR3 is made up of 12 amino acids. CDR3 region: CASSDGLKPQHF. In DNA form, the CDR3 reads TGTGCCAGCTCAGACGGACTGAAGCCCCAGCATTTT.

V and J are TRBV5-1 and TRBJ2-7; the match to TRBD2 covers 15 bases. V trimming: 4 bases; J trimming: 1 base; junction bases outside the gene matches: 6. CDR3 length equals 17 residues. Germline V lookup: CDR1 SGHRS, CDR2 YFSETQ. CDR3 bases: TGCGCCAGCAGCCTGGGACTAGCGGGGGGTTATTCCTACGAGCAGTACTTC. This gives the protein CASSLGLAGGYSYEQYF.

This clone was found once. The genes are TRBV7-9 and TRBJ2-3, with TRBD1 identical over 10 bases. With 7 bases clipped from V and 2 bases from J, the junction kept 3 bases outside the gene matches. The CDR3 runs 14 residues. Per germline, CDR1 SEHNR and CDR2 FQNEAQ (reference sequence). The CDR3, as DNA: TGTGCCAGCACCGGGACAGGGGCCACAGATACGCAGTATTTT. Amino acids: CASTGTGATDTQYF.

This clone is medium-sized (0.01 to 0.1%). Different DNA sequences within this sample yield the same CDR3. The chain employs TRBV15 and TRBJ2-7, with TRBD1 identical over 8 bases. The CDR3 is 14 amino acids. The V gene's germline CDR1 is LNHNV and CDR2 YYDKDF (reference sequence). J was trimmed by 2 bases and V by 0 bases; bases with no gene match: 0. The CDR3 loop reads CATSRDRGPYEQYF. CDR3 sequence (DNA): TGTGCCACCAGCAGAGACAGGGGGCCCTACGAGCAGTACTTC. The full variable domain, in which reference TRBV15 and TRBJ2-7 provide the parts outside the CDR3, is DAMVIQNPRYQVTQFGKPVTLSCSQTLNHNVMYWYQQKSSQAPKLLFHYYDKDFNNEADTPDNFQSRRPNTSFCFLDIRSPGLGDTAMYLCATSRDRGPYEQYFGPGTRLTVT.

The chain couples TRBV9 to TRBJ2-1, with 11 positions matching TRBD2. Germline CDR1 reads SGDLS; CDR2 reads YYNGEE. V trimming: 2 bases; J trimming: 4 bases; junction bases outside the gene matches: 2. CDR3 size: 15 residues. The CDR3 region is CASSVSSGGYNEQFF. CDR3 sequence (DNA): TGTGCCAGCAGCGTGTCTAGCGGGGGGTACAATGAGCAGTTCTTC. Combining the CDR3 with reference TRBV9 and TRBJ2-1 gives the whole variable domain DSGVTQTPKHLITATGQRVTLRCSPRSGDLSVYWYQQSLDQGLQFLIQYYNGEERAKGNILERFSAQQFPDLHSELNLSSLELGDSALYFCASSVSSGGYNEQFFGPGTRLTVL.

This clone occurred once. V usage is TRBV3-1 (or the pseudogene TRBV3-2) and J usage is TRBJ1-2, with TRBD1 as a possible D gene (5 bases). CDR3 length: 14 amino acids. Germline assignment: CDR1 LGHDT and CDR2 YNNKEL (reference sequence). Trimming left V 0 bases short and J 7 bases short, with 12 bases between. CDR3 sequence (DNA): TGTGCCAGCAGCCAAGATCTTCAGGGAGGTGGCTACACCTTC. Encoded protein: CASSQDLQGGGYTF.

CDR3 residues: CEGLAGVGSYNEQFF. Written as DNA, the CDR3 is TGTGAGGGACTAGCGGGGGTTGGCTCCTACAATGAGCAGTTCTTC. V and J are TRBV5-6 and TRBJ2-1; 14 bases are shared with TRBD2. There are 15 residues in the CDR3. CDR1 is SGHDT, CDR2 YYEEEE, per germline.

This rearrangement joins TRBV3-1 (or the pseudogene TRBV3-2) to TRBJ1-1; 11 bases fit TRBD1. CDR3 size: 15 residues. Unmatched junction bases numbered 7, after V lost 4 bases and J lost 6 bases. Germline CDR1 LGHDT, CDR2 YNNKEL (reference sequence). The CDR3 loop is CASSLNGQGASEAFF. The CDR3 bases are TGTGCCAGCAGCCTTAACGGACAGGGGGCCTCTGAAGCTTTCTTT.

The rearrangement links TRBV9 to TRBJ1-1; D uncertain. Germline values: CDR1 SGDLS, CDR2 YYNGEE. V lost 0 bases and J lost 4, with 10 bases in between. The CDR3 spans 14 residues. The CDR3 DNA sequence: TGTGCCAGCAGCGTAGCAGGTGACGGCACTGAAGCTTTCTTT. It encodes CASSVAGDGTEAFF.

This sequence joins TRBV5-1 and TRBJ2-3, with 12 bases identical to TRBD1. CDR1 is SGHRS and CDR2 is YFSETQ in the germline V gene. The CDR3 length is 20 residues. The J segment lost 0 bases and the V segment lost 1 base, leaving 12 bases of the junction unmatched. This chain's CDR3 is CASSLWDRGRGRTSTDTQYF. For the CDR3, the DNA is TGCGCCAGCAGCTTGTGGGACAGGGGGCGCGGACGCACTAGCACAGATACGCAGTATTTT.

The rearrangement uses TRBV2 and TRBJ1-5; TRBD1 is a possible D gene (6 bases). V was cut by 5 bases and J by 5 bases, with 13 bases left in between. Germline CDR1 SNHLY, CDR2 FYNNEI. The CDR3 totals 14 residues. DNA of the CDR3: TGTGCCAGCAGTAAAGACAGGTCGTATCAGCCCCAGCATTTT. This translates into CASSKDRSYQPQHF.

The V gene is TRBV5-1, the J gene TRBJ2-7; 11 bases line up with TRBD2. The germline CDR1 and CDR2 sequences are SGHRS and YFSETQ. CDR3 length: 16 residues. The junction had 13 bases not matched to a gene; V was cut back by 4 bases and J by 7 bases. The CDR3 nucleotides are TGCGCCAGCAGCCCCGAAACACTAGCGGGAGCCGGGGAGCAGTACTTC. Translating gives CASSPETLAGAGEQYF.

CDR3 in DNA: TGTGCCAGCAGCTCACTAGGGTCGGTAAGGACAGATACGCAGTATTTT. Its translation is CASSSLGSVRTDTQYF. The rearrangement joins TRBV7-2 to TRBJ2-3; D may be TRBD2 (5 bases). This CDR3 has 16 residues. Germline CDR1 is SGHTA and CDR2 is FQGNSA. The V gene lost 4 bases and the J gene lost 3 bases, with 17 bases spanning the gap.

The chain employs TRBV3-1 (or the pseudogene TRBV3-2) and TRBJ1-1, with 8 bases that match TRBD1. CDR3 length: 13 residues. Germline lookup yields CDR1 LGHDT and CDR2 YNNKEL (reference sequence). The V segment lost 7 bases and the J segment 5 bases; nucleotides outside the gene matches: 6. CDR3 amino acids: CASTRTGKTEAFF. In DNA form, the CDR3 reads TGTGCCAGCACCCGGACAGGGAAAACTGAAGCTTTCTTT.

The chain links TRBV9 to TRBJ2-7, with TRBD2 identical over 8 bases. This CDR3 comprises 17 residues. The ends lost 4 bases at V and 2 bases at J; junction bases unmatched: 14. Germline V CDR1 and CDR2: SGDLS, YYNGEE. CDR3: CASSPEGVSGATYEQYF. CDR3 bases: TGTGCCAGCAGCCCAGAGGGGGTTAGCGGGGCAACCTACGAGCAGTACTTC.

The J gene is TRBJ2-1, the V gene TRBV19; TRBD1 matches 8 bases. Germline loops: CDR1 LNHDA, CDR2 SQIVND (reference sequence). The CDR3 covers 16 residues. Trimming at V came to 1 base and at J to 2 bases, leaving 4 bases not matched to a gene. The DNA of the CDR3 is TGTGCCAGTAGTATAGGGACAGGGTTCCCCTACAATGAGCAGTTCTTC. It translates to CASSIGTGFPYNEQFF.

V gene TRBV7-9 combines with J gene TRBJ1-6; tentative D call: TRBD1 (5 bases). Trimming stripped 1 base from V and 2 bases from J, with 6 bases between. The CDR3 has 15 amino acids. The germline CDR1 and CDR2 sequences are SEHNR and FQNEAQ (reference sequence). The CDR3, as DNA: TGTGCCAGCAGCTTAGTAGGGGCCTATAATTCACCCCTCCACTTT. It codes for CASSLVGAYNSPLHF. The entire variable domain, with the rest obtained from reference TRBV7-9 and TRBJ1-6, is as follows: DTGVSQNPRHKITKRGQNVTFRCDPISEHNRLYWYRQTLGQGPEFLTYFQNEAQLEKSRLLSDRFSAERPKGSFSTLEIQRTEQGDSAMYLCASSLVGAYNSPLHFGNGTRLTVT.

The DNA for the CDR3 is TGTGCCAGCAGTGAATCAGGGACAGGGGGCATCACCGGGGAGCTGTTTTTT. It specifies CASSESGTGGITGELFF. The chain is built from TRBV25-1 and TRBJ2-2; 12 bases align to TRBD1. The CDR3 is made up of 17 amino acids. Germline lookup yields CDR1 MGHDK and CDR2 SYGVNS. V trimming: 1 base; J trimming: 4 bases; junction bases outside the gene matches: 4.

This sequence joins TRBV5-8 and TRBJ1-2; 10 positions match TRBD1. This CDR3 comprises 16 residues. CDR1 is SGHTS and CDR2 is YDEGEE in the germline V gene. The V segment lost 0 bases and the J segment 3 bases; nucleotides outside the gene matches: 5. CDR3 in DNA: TGTGCCAGCAGCTTGGTGTCCGGACAGGGGGACTATGGCTACACCTTC. Translated: CASSLVSGQGDYGYTF.

The chain uses TRBV29-1 and TRBJ2-1; 7 bases are shared with TRBD2. Germline V gene sequence: CDR1 SQVTM, CDR2 ANQGSEA. Trimming removed 7 bases from V and 4 bases from J; junction bases left unmatched: 19. This CDR3 spans 17 amino acids. For the CDR3, the DNA is TGCAGCGCCGGTCCCACACCCTCTCTAGCGGTGTACAATGAGCAGTTCTTC. Its translation is CSAGPTPSLAVYNEQFF.

V and J are TRBV27 and TRBJ1-2; D remains unclear. Trimming took off 0 bases at V and 5 bases at J, with 7 bases between the two ends. This CDR3 region has 13 residues. Germline loops: CDR1 MNHEY, CDR2 SMNVEV (reference sequence). For the CDR3, the DNA is TGTGCCAGCAGTTTATCCGGAGCTTATGGCTACACCTTC. Protein sequence: CASSLSGAYGYTF.